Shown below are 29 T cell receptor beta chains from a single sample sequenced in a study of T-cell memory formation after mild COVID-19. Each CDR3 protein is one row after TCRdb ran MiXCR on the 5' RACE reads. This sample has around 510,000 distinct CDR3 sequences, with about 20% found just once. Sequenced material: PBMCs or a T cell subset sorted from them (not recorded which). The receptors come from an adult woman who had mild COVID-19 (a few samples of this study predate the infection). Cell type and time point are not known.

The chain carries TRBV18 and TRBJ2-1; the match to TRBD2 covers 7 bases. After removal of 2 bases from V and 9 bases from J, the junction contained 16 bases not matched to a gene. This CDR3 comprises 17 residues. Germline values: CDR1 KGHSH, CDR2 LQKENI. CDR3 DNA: TGTGCCAGCTCACCATCCCCGACGGGCGGGAGATGGGGTGAGCAGTTCTTC. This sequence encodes CASSPSPTGGRWGEQFF.

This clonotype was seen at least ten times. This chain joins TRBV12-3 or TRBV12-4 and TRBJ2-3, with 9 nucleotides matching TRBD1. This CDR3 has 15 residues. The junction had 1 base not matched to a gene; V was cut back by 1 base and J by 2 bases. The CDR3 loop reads CASSLGQGVTDTQYF. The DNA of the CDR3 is TGTGCCAGCAGTTTAGGACAGGGGGTCACAGATACGCAGTATTTT.

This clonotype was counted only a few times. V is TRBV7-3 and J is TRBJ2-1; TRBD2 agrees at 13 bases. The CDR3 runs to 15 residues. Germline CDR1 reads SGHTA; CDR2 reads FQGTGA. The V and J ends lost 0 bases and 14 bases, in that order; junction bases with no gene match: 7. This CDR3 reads CASSLTGTSGTDKFF. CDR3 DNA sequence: TGTGCCAGCAGCTTAACCGGGACTAGCGGGACTGATAAGTTCTTC.

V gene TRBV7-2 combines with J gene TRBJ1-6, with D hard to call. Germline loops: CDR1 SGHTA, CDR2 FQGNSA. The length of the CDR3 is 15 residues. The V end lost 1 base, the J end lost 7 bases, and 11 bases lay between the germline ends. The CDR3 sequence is CASSLGAAGNSPLHF. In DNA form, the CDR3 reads TGTGCCAGCAGCTTAGGAGCAGCGGGGAATTCACCCCTCCACTTT.

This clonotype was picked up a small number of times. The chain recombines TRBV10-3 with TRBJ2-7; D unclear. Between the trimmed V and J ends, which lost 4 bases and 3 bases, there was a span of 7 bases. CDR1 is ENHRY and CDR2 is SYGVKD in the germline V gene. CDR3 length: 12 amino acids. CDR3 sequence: CAISAGRYEQYF. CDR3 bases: TGTGCCATCAGTGCAGGCCGCTACGAGCAGTACTTC.

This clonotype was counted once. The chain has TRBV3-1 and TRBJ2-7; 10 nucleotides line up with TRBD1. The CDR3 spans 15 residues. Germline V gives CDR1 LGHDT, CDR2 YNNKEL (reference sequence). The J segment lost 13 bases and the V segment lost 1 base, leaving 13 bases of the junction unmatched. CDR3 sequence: CASSQAGTGAPRRYF. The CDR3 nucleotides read TGTGCCAGCAGCCAAGCCGGGACAGGGGCGCCCAGGCGATACTTC.

DNA for the CDR3: TGTGCCAGCAGCCCGACCGGGAGAGGGGAGAAGGACATTCAGTACTTC. This sequence encodes CASSPTGRGEKDIQYF. The chain uses TRBV9 and TRBJ2-4; D is perhaps TRBD2 (6 bases). Germline V CDR1 and CDR2: SGDLS, YYNGEE. Trimming removed 4 bases from V and 8 bases from J, with 22 bases in between. The CDR3 extends over 16 amino acids.

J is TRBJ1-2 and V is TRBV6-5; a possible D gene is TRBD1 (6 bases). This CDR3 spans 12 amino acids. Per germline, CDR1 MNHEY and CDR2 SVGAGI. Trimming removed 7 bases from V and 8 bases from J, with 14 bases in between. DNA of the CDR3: TGTGCCAGCATTACTAGGGGGGAAGGCTACACCTTC. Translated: CASITRGEGYTF.

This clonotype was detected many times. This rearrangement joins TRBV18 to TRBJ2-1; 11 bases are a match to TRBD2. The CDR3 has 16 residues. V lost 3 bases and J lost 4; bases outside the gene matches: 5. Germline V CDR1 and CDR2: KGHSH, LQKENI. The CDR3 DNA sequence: TGTGCCAGCTCACCCTCGGGACTAGCGGAGTACAATGAGCAGTTCTTC. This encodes CASSPSGLAEYNEQFF.

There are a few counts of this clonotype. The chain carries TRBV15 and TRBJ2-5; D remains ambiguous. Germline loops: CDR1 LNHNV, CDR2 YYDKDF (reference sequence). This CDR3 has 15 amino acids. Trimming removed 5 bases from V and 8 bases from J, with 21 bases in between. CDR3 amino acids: CATSFGAVGFHTQYF. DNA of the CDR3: TGTGCCACCAGCTTTGGTGCGGTGGGTTTCCATACCCAGTACTTC.

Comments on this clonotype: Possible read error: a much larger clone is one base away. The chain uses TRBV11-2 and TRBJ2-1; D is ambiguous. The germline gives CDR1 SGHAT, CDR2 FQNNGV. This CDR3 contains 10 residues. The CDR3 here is CASSGTEQLF. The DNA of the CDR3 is TGTGCCAGCAGCGGTACTGAGCAGTTATTC.

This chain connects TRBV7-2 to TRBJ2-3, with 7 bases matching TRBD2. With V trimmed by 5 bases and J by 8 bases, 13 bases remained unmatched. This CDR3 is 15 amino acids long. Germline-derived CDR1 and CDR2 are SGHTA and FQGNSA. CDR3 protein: CASSVAPTREATQYF. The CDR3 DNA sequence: TGTGCCAGCAGCGTCGCCCCGACCCGGGAGGCTACGCAGTATTTT.

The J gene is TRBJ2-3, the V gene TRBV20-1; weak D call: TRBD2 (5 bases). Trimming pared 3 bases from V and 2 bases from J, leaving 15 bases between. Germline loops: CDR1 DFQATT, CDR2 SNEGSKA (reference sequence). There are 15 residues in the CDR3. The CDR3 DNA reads TGCAGTGCTAGGGCCCGGGAAAGACACACAGATACGCAGTATTTT. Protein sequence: CSARARERHTDTQYF.

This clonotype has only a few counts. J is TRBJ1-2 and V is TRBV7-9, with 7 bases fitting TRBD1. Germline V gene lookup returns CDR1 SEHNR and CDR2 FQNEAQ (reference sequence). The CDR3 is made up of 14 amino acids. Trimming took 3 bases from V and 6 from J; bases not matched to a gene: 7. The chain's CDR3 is CASSFIQGRDGYTF. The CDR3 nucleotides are TGTGCCAGCAGCTTTATACAGGGGAGGGATGGCTACACCTTC.

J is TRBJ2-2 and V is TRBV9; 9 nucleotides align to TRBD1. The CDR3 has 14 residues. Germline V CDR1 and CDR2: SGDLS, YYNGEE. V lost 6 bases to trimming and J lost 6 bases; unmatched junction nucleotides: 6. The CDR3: CASNKQGAPGELFF. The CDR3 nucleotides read TGTGCCAGCAACAAACAGGGGGCCCCCGGGGAGCTGTTTTTT. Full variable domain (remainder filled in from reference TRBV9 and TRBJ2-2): DSGVTQTPKHLITATGQRVTLRCSPRSGDLSVYWYQQSLDQGLQFLIQYYNGEERAKGNILERFSAQQFPDLHSELNLSSLELGDSALYFCASNKQGAPGELFFGEGSRLTVL.

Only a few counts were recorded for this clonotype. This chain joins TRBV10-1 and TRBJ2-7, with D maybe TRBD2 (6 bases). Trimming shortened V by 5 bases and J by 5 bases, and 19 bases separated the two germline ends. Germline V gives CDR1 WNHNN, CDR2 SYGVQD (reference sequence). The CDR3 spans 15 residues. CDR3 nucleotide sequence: TGCGCCAGCAGTCCTCCGGGTCCCACGGGAGACGAGCAGTACTTC. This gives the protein CASSPPGPTGDEQYF.

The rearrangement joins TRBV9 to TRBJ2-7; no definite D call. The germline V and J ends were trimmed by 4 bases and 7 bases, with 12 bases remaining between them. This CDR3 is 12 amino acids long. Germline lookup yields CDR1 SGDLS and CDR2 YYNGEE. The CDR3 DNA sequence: TGTGCCAGCAGCCCCTCCCTGGGGGAGCAGTACTTC. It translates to CASSPSLGEQYF.

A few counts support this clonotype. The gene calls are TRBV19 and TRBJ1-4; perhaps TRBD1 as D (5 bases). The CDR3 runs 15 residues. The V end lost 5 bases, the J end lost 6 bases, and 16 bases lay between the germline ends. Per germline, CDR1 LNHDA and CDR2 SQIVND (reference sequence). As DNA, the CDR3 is TGTGCCAGTAGTGCATCCGGGACGGTCTATGAAAAACTGTTTTTT. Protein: CASSASGTVYEKLFF.

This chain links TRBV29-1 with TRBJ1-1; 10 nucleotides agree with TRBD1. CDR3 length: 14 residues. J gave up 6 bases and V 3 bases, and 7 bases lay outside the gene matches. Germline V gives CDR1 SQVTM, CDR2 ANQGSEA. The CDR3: CSVDGGQGVPEAFF. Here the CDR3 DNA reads TGCAGCGTTGATGGCGGACAGGGGGTGCCTGAAGCTTTCTTT.

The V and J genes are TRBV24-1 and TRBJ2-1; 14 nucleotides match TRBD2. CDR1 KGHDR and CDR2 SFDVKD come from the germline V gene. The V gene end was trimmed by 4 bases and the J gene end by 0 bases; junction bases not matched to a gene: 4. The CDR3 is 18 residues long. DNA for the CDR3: TGTGCCACCAGTGACCCCGGGACTAGCGGGAGCTCCTACAATGAGCAGTTCTTC. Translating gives CATSDPGTSGSSYNEQFF.

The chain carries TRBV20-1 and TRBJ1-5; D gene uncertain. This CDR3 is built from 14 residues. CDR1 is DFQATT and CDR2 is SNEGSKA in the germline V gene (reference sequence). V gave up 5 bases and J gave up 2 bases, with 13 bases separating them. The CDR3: CSAPRWGGNQPQHF. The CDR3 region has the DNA TGCAGTGCTCCCCGATGGGGAGGCAATCAGCCCCAGCATTTT.

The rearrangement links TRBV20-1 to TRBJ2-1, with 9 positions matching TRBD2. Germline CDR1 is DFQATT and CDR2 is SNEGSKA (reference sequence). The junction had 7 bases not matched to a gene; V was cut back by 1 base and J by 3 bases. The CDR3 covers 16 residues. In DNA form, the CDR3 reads TGCAGTGCTAGAGCCCCGACTAGCGGCCTCTACAATGAGCAGTTCTTC. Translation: CSARAPTSGLYNEQFF.

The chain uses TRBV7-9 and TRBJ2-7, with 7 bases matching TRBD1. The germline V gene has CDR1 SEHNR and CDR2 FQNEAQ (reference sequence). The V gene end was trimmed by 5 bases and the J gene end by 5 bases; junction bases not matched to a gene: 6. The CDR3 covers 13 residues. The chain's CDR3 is CASSPGTAHEQYF. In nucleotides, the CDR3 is TGTGCCAGCAGCCCGGGGACAGCTCACGAGCAGTACTTC.

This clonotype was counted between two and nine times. CDR3 DNA: TGTGCCAGCAGCTCAGCTCCAGCAAAAGAGCAGTTCTTC. Translated: CASSSAPAKEQFF. This chain connects TRBV7-9 to TRBJ2-1, with unresolved D. The CDR3 has 13 residues. V was clipped by 4 bases and J by 10 bases, with 14 bases between them. Germline loops: CDR1 SEHNR, CDR2 FQNEAQ (reference sequence).

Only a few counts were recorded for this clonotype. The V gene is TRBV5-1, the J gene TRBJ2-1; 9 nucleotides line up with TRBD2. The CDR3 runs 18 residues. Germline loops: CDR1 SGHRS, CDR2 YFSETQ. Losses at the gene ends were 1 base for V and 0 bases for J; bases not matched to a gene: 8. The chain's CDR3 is CASSLSSGGLSSYNEQFF. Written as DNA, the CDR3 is TGCGCCAGCAGCTTGAGTAGCGGGGGCCTCAGCTCCTACAATGAGCAGTTCTTC.

The DNA of the CDR3 is TGTGCCAGCAGCCAAGCTGATTCATTCGACGAGCAGTACTTC. This translates into CASSQADSFDEQYF. J is TRBJ2-7 and V is TRBV4-2, with no clear D. The V end lost 1 base, the J end lost 5 bases, and 12 bases lay between the germline ends. CDR3 size: 14 residues. CDR1 is LGHNA, CDR2 YNFKEQ, per germline.

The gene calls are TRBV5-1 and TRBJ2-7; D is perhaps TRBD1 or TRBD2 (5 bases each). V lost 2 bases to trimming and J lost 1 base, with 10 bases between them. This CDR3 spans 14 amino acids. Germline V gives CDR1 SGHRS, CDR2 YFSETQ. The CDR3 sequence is CASSLVGESYEQYF. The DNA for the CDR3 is TGCGCCAGCAGCTTAGTGGGGGAGTCCTACGAGCAGTACTTC.

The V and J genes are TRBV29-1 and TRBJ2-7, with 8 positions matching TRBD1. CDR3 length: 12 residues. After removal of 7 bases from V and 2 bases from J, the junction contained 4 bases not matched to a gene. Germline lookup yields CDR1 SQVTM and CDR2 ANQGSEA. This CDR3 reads CSGRTGPYEQYF. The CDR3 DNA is TGCAGCGGACGGACAGGGCCCTACGAGCAGTACTTC.

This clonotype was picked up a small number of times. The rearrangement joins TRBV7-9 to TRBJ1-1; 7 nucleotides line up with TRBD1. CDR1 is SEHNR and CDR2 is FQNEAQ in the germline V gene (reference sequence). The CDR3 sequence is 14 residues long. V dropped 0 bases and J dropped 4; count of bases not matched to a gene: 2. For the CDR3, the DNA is TGTGCCAGCAGCTTAGCCACAGGGGTCACTGAAGCTTTCTTT. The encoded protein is CASSLATGVTEAFF.